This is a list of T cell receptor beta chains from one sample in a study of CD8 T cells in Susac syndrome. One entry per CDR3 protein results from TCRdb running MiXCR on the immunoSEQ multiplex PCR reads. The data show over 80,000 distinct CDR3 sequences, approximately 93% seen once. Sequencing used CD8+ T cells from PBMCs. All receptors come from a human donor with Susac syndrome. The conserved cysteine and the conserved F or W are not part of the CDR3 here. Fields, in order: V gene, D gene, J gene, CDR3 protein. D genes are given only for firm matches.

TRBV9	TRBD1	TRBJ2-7	ASSKRTGPSSYEQY
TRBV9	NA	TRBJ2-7	ASSETGYEQY
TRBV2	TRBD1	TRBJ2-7	ASEAGTGHDEQY
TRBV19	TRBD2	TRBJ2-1	ASSIEGAGGPYNEQF
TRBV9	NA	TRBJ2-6	ASSVMAGANVLT
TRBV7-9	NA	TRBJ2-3	ASSLDREAPATQY
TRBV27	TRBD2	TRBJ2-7	ASSLTSDTSYEQY
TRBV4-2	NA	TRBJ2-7	ASSQEGTAGAYEQY
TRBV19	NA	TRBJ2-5	ASSMRTKDTQY
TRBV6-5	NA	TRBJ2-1	ASSYSGDTEQF
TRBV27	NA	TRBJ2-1	ASSLNKAATYNEQF
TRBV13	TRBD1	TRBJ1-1	ASSSTPGQGFWAEAF
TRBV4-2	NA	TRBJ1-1	ASSQKGGTTGGTEAF
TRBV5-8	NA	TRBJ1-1	ASSVAYWVNTEAF
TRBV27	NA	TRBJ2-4	ASSLYGRSKNIQY